This T cell receptor beta chain is from a study of control samples from healthy donors and cancer patients. Repertoires were generated with immunoSEQ multiplex PCR, while TCRdb's copy carries only in-frame clones and drops some. This table holds more than 140,000 clones, about 89% found once. Sequencing was carried out using blood. The source of this sequence is a man aged 18 to 29 in good health.

CDR3 protein: CATSRGTGLGNQPQHF. CDR3 sequence (DNA): TGTGCCACCAGCAGAGGGACAGGGCTAGGCAATCAGCCCCAGCATTTT. The J gene is TRBJ1-5, the V gene TRBV15, with 8 bases lining up with TRBD1. Germline loops: CDR1 LNHNV, CDR2 YYDKDF (reference sequence). The length of the CDR3 is 16 residues. V lost 1 base, J lost 2 bases, and 4 bases stayed unmatched.